This record covers a single TCR beta chain. Then a second PCR, running roughly 6 to 11 cycles, was carried out with a sample-barcoded 5' primer and a J-beta primer mix. MiXCR, run by TCRdb on the 5' RACE reads, gives a single entry per CDR3 protein. The data contain about a million distinct CDR3 sequences, just over 50% of them seen just once; the ten biggest clones take up over 20%. The sample is drawn from a study of blood T cells in healthy people across ages. The CDR3 contains 15 residues. Germline loops: CDR1 SQVTM, CDR2 ANQGSEA. Trimming cost V 7 bases and J 0 bases; bases outside gene matches: 4.

This sequence joins TRBV29-1 and TRBJ2-2; the match to TRBD1 covers 11 bases. The sample taken for sequencing was blood. The sequence was collected from a woman aged 60 to 75 in good health. Written as DNA, the CDR3 is TGCAGCGGTGGGGGACAGGGGGCGAACACCGGGGAGCTGTTTTTT. It yields the protein CSGGGQGANTGELFF.